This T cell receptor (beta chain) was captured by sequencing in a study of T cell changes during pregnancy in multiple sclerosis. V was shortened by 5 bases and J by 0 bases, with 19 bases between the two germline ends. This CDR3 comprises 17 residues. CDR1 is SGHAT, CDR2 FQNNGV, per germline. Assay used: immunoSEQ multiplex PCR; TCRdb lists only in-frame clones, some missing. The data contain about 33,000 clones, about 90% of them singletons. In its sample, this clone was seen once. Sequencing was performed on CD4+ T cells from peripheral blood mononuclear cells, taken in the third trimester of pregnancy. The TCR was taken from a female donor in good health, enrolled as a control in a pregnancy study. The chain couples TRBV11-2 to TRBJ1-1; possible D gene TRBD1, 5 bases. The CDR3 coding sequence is TGTGCCAGCAGCCTCCGGGGGACTAAAACGGTGAACACTGAAGCTTTCTTT. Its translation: CASSLRGTKTVNTEAFF.